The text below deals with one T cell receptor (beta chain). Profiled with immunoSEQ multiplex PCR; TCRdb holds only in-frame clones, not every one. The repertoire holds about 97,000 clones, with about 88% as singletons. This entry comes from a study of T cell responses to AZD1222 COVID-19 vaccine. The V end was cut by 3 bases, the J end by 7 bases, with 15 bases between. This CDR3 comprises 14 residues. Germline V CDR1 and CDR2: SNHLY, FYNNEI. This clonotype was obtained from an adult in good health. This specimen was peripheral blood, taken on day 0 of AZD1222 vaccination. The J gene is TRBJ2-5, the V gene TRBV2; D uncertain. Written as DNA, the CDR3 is TGTGCCAGCAGTGAGCTAGTTGGATTAGGGACCCAGTACTTC. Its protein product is CASSELVGLGTQYF.